Included here is one TCR beta chain sequence, with context. This entry comes from a study of shared clonotypes between healthy human individuals. TCRdb's table, derived via immunoSEQ multiplex PCR, lists solely in-frame clones and lacks some. The sample includes 2 million to 2.5 million clones, 95% of them seen just once. The clonotype was recovered from a man between 18 and 35 years old in good health. Sequenced sample: naive CD4+ T cells sorted from blood. Subset in this sample: CD45RA+ positively selected.

This chain's CDR3 is CASTYSGQSSYNEQFF. The CDR3 nucleotides read TGTGCCAGCACCTATAGCGGACAGAGCTCCTACAATGAGCAGTTCTTC. The chain carries TRBV7-2 and TRBJ2-1; D may correspond to TRBD1 or TRBD2 (6 bases each). CDR3 length: 16 residues. Between the trimmed V and J ends, which lost 7 bases and 0 bases, there was a span of 16 bases. Looked up from germline, CDR1 is SGHTA and CDR2 is FQGNSA.